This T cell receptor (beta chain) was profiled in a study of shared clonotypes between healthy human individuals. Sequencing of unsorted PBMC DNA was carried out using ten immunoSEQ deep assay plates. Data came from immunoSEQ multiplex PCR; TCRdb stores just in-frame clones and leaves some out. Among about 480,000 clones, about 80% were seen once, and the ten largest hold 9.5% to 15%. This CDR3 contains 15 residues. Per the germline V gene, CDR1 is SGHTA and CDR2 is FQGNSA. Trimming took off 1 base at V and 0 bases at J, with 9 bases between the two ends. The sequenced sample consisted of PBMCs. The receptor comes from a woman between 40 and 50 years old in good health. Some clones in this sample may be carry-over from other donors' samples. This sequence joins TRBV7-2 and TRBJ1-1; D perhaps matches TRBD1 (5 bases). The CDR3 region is CASSLGQGMNTEAFF. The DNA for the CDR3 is TGTGCCAGCAGCTTAGGGCAGGGCATGAACACTGAAGCTTTCTTT.